Sequencing of this T cell receptor (beta chain) was carried out in a study of Ad26.COV2.S vaccination and SARS-CoV-2 variants. Clones were read by immunoSEQ multiplex PCR, and TCRdb kept only the in-frame ones, dropping some. The sample records over 110,000 clones, about nine tenths being singletons. The receptor comes from a human donor who had recovered from COVID-19. The sequences come from peripheral blood, collected after recovery from COVID-19.

The CDR3 sequence: CAWRTQETQYF. The DNA of the CDR3 is TGTGCCTGGAGGACGCAAGAGACCCAGTACTTC. The chain uses TRBV30 and TRBJ2-5; D call uncertain. The CDR3 totals 11 residues. Germline V gene data show CDR1 as GTSNPN and CDR2 as SVGIG (reference sequence). Trimming removed 3 bases from V and 2 bases from J, with 4 bases in between. Filled out from reference TRBV30 and TRBJ2-5, the complete variable domain reads SQTIHQWPATLVQPVGSPLSLECTVEGTSNPNLYWYRQAAGRGLQLLFYSVGIGQISSEVPQNLSASRPQDRQFILSSKKLLLSDSGFYLCAWRTQETQYFGPGTRLLVL.